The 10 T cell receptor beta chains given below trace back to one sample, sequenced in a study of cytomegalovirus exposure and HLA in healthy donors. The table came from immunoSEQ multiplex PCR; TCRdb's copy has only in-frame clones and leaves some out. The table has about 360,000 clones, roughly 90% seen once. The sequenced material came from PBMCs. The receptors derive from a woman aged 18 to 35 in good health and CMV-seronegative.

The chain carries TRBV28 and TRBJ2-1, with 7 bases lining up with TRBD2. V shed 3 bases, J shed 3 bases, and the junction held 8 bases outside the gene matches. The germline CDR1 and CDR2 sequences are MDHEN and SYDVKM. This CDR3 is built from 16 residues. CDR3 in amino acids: CASSFGEGRDYNEQFF. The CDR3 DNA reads TGTGCCAGCAGTTTCGGGGAGGGGAGGGACTACAATGAGCAGTTCTTC.

The CDR3 DNA reads as TGTGCCTGGAGACGACGGGACAGGGGATACGAGCAGTACTTC. Amino acid sequence: CAWRRRDRGYEQYF. The chain carries TRBV30 and TRBJ2-7; TRBD1 aligns across 10 bases. The germline CDR1 and CDR2 sequences are GTSNPN and SVGIG (reference sequence). Losses at the gene ends were 3 bases for V and 4 bases for J; bases not matched to a gene: 6. There are 14 residues in the CDR3.

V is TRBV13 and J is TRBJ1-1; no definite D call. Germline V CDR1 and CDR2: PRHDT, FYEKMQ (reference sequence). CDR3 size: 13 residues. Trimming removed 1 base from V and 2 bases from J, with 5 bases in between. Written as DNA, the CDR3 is TGTGCCAGCAGCTTAGAAATAAACACTGAAGCTTTCTTT. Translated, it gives CASSLEINTEAFF. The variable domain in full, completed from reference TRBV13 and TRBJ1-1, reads AAGVIQSPRHLIKEKRETATLKCYPIPRHDTVYWYQQGPGQDPQFLISFYEKMQSDKGSIPDRFSAQQFSDYHSELNMSSLELGDSALYFCASSLEINTEAFFGQGTRLTVV.

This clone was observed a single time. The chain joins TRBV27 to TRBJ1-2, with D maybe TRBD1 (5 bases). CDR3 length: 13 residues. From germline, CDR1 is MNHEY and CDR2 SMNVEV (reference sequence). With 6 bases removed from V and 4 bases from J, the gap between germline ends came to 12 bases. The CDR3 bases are TGTGCCAGCAGGTCAGGGTCCTCCTATGGCTACACCTTC. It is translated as CASRSGSSYGYTF.

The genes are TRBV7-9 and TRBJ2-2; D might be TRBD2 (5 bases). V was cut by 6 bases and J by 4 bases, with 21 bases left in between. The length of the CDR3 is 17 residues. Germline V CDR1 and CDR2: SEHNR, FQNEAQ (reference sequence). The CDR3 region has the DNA TGTGCCAGCAGACAAACCCCCCGGGAAACGGCCACCGGGGAGCTGTTTTTT. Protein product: CASRQTPRETATGELFF.

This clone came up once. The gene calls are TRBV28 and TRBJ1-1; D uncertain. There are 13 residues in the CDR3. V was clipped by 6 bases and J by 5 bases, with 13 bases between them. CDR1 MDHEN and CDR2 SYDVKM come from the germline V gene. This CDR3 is CASRVTGWTEAFF. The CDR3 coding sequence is TGTGCCAGCAGAGTTACGGGTTGGACTGAAGCTTTCTTT.

CDR3 residues: CASSRLTGSSLIGELFF. For the CDR3, the DNA is TGCGCCAGCAGCCGTCTAACCGGGAGTTCGTTGATCGGGGAGCTGTTTTTT. The chain links TRBV5-1 to TRBJ2-2; D might be TRBD2 (6 bases). The V gene's germline CDR1 is SGHRS and CDR2 YFSETQ. The ends were cut back, 4 bases at V and 7 bases at J, with 23 bases in the middle. The CDR3 runs to 17 residues.

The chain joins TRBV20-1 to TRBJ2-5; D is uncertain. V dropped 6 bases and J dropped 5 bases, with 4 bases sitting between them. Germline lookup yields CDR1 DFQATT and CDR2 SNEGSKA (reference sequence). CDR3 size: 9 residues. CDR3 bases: TGCAGTGCCGGGGAGACCCAGTACTTC. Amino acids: CSAGETQYF.

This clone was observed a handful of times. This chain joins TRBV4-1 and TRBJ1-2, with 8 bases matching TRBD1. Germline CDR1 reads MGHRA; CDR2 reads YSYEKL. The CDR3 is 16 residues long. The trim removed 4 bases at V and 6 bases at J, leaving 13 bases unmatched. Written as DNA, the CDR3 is TGCGCCAGCAGCCCCTACCGCTCGACAGGGGATCATGGCTACACCTTC. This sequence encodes CASSPYRSTGDHGYTF.

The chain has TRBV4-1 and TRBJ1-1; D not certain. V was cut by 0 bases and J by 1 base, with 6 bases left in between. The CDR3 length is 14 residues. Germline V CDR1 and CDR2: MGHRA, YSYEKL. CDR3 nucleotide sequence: TGCGCCAGCAGCCAAGATCGAGGGAACACTGAAGCTTTCTTT. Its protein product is CASSQDRGNTEAFF.